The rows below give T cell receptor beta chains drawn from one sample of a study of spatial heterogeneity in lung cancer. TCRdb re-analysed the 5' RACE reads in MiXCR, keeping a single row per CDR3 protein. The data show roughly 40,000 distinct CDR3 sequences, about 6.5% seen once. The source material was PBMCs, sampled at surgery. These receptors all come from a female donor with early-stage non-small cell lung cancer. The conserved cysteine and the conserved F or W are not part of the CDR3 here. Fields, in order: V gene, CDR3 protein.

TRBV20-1 SVRPGPTADYEQY
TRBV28 ASIPAQRTAGELF
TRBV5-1 ASSLERISRSYEQY
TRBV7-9 ASSLGQGINTEAF
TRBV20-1 SAKSGVASNQPQH
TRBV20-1 SVGQGNIYEQY
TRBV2 ASRKTGAETQY
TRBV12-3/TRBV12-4 ASDATGPGNTIY
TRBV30 AWDSGQGQIRQY
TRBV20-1 SARGAGDEQF
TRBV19 ASSILVVSIRTGELF
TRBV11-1 ASSLIGNLAADTQY
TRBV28 ASSSGATNEKLF
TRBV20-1 SARTGRMNTEAF
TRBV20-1 SASPPQGQGLLGYT
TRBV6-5 ASTDRYNTEAF
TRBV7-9 ASSPGTTQNIQY
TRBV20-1 SAAGDREFRGDTEAF
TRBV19 ASTVKSGANVLT
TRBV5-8 ASSWDTAKNIQY
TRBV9 ASSGSLGGTEAF
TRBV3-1 ASSQVAGEAF
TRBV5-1 ASGAGPSLNTGELF
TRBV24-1 ATSADSRRDTQY
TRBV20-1 SARKGGTLSQPQH